The 20 T cell receptor beta chains in this list originate from one sample, sequenced in a study of OX40 agonist ivuxolimab in advanced cancers. Data came from immunoSEQ multiplex PCR; TCRdb stores just in-frame clones and leaves some out. The table lists about 93,000 clones, more than 85% of them singletons. Sequenced here: CD4+ or CD8+ T cells sorted from blood, sampled in a trial of the OX40 agonist ivuxolimab. These receptors all stem from an adult with an advanced solid tumor such as melanoma, head and neck, liver or kidney cancer.

The chain recombines TRBV28 with TRBJ1-1, with unresolved D. The V end lost 6 bases, the J end lost 5 bases, and 13 bases lay between the germline ends. Germline CDR1 MDHEN, CDR2 SYDVKM. The CDR3 sequence is 13 residues long. The CDR3 loop is CASSRPVRTEAFF. As DNA, the CDR3 is TGTGCCAGCAGCCGCCCAGTTAGGACTGAAGCTTTCTTT.

The chain recombines TRBV21-1 with TRBJ2-5; TRBD2, the table's D call, lacks a check against the DNA. TRBV21-1 is classified as a pseudogene. The CDR3 spans 17 residues. The CDR3 here is CASSKEGASLKQETQYF. The CDR3 nucleotides are TGTGCCAGCAGCAAAGAGGGAGCCTCCCTCAAGCAAGAGACCCAGTACTTC.

The rearrangement links TRBV28 to TRBJ2-3; D call uncertain. CDR1 and CDR2 from the germline V gene are MDHEN and SYDVKM. The ends were cut back, 2 bases at V and 1 base at J, with 10 bases in the middle. This CDR3 comprises 15 residues. The CDR3 sequence: CASSLGLGRTDTQYF. The CDR3 DNA reads TGTGCCAGCAGTTTAGGGCTAGGTCGCACAGATACGCAGTATTTT. Drawing the rest from reference TRBV28 and TRBJ2-3, the complete variable domain is DVKVTQSSRYLVKRTGEKVFLECVQDMDHENMFWYRQDPGLGLRLIYFSYDVKMKEKGDIPEGYSVSREKKERFSLILESASTNQTSMYLCASSLGLGRTDTQYFGPGTRLTVL.

A remark on this clone: This likely comes from a read error, as the CDR3 has no conserved phenylalanine or tryptophan at its end. The DNA is omitted, as the CDR3 cannot be located on it reliably, and the CDR3 follows TCRdb's listing. Here the CDR3 reads CASSFEASSRSPLDI. The rearrangement links TRBV28 to TRBJ2-7; TRBD2 reflects the table's D call only, with no check against the DNA. The length of the CDR3 is 15 amino acids, counting both ends. Germline CDR1 reads MDHEN; CDR2 reads SYDVKM.

This chain uses TRBV11-2 with TRBJ1-5; 7 nucleotides line up with TRBD1. CDR1 SGHAT and CDR2 FQNNGV come from the germline V gene. With V trimmed by 2 bases and J by 7 bases, 5 bases remained unmatched. The CDR3 sequence is 14 residues long. In nucleotides, the CDR3 is TGTGCCAGCAGCTTACAACAGGGGAAACAGCCCCAGCATTTT. It specifies CASSLQQGKQPQHF.

The chain combines TRBV19 with TRBJ2-1, with 9 positions matching TRBD2. V was clipped by 4 bases and J by 9 bases; unmatched bases: 10. Germline assignment: CDR1 LNHDA and CDR2 SQIVND (reference sequence). CDR3 length equals 15 residues. CDR3 protein: CASSTLGLAGIEQFF. The CDR3 DNA is TGTGCCAGTAGTACCCTTGGTCTAGCGGGGATTGAGCAGTTCTTC.

CDR3 DNA sequence: TGTGCCAGCAGCTTGAGAGTTCTAGCGGGTACCTACGAGCAGTACTTC. Translated: CASSLRVLAGTYEQYF. The chain joins TRBV5-4 to TRBJ2-7, with TRBD2 matching 8 bases. CDR1 and CDR2 from the germline V gene are SGHNT and YYREEE (reference sequence). There are 16 residues in the CDR3. V dropped 1 base and J dropped 2; count of bases not matched to a gene: 8.

This clone has more than one count but fewer than ten. The chain carries TRBV28 and TRBJ2-7, with unresolved D. V lost 4 bases, J lost 4 bases, and 14 bases lay in between. This CDR3 comprises 14 residues. Germline V gene sequence: CDR1 MDHEN, CDR2 SYDVKM. CDR3 sequence: CASSSRPVRYEQYF. The CDR3 DNA follows: TGTGCCAGCAGTTCCCGTCCAGTCCGTTACGAGCAGTACTTC.

The chain links TRBV15 to TRBJ1-4; D not certain. The CDR3 covers 13 residues. Germline V CDR1 and CDR2: LNHNV, YYDKDF (reference sequence). V lost 5 bases and J lost 7, with 11 bases in between. The CDR3 DNA sequence: TGTGCCACCAGCGGACTAGCGGGTGAAAAACTGTTTTTT. Translated, it gives CATSGLAGEKLFF. The full variable domain, rest sourced from reference TRBV15 and TRBJ1-4, is DAMVIQNPRYQVTQFGKPVTLSCSQTLNHNVMYWYQQKSSQAPKLLFHYYDKDFNNEADTPDNFQSRRPNTSFCFLDIRSPGLGDTAMYLCATSGLAGEKLFFGSGTQLSVL.

This rearrangement joins TRBV28 to TRBJ2-5; D remains unclear. The CDR3 covers 14 residues. Germline V gene data show CDR1 as MDHEN and CDR2 as SYDVKM. V lost 3 bases, J lost 4 bases, and 12 bases lay in between. CDR3 coding DNA: TGTGCCAGCAGTTTGTTAGATTGGGCAGAGACCCAGTACTTC. Translated, it gives CASSLLDWAETQYF. Filled out from reference TRBV28 and TRBJ2-5, the complete variable domain reads DVKVTQSSRYLVKRTGEKVFLECVQDMDHENMFWYRQDPGLGLRLIYFSYDVKMKEKGDIPEGYSVSREKKERFSLILESASTNQTSMYLCASSLLDWAETQYFGPGTRLLVL.

V usage is TRBV28 and J usage is TRBJ2-7, with 13 bases matching TRBD2. With 6 bases clipped from V and 3 bases from J, the junction kept 5 bases outside the gene matches. Germline CDR1 reads MDHEN; CDR2 reads SYDVKM. The CDR3 runs 15 residues. The CDR3 region is CASRPGTSGVYEQYF. CDR3 DNA sequence: TGTGCCAGCAGACCCGGGACTAGCGGGGTCTACGAGCAGTACTTC.

A single count supports this clone. The rearrangement uses TRBV28 and TRBJ2-1, with a weak D call TRBD2 (6 bases). V was pared by 4 bases and J by 8 bases, with 21 bases between. This CDR3 has 16 amino acids. Per germline, CDR1 MDHEN and CDR2 SYDVKM. The CDR3 DNA reads as TGTGCCAGCAGTTCTGGGGCCGGGGGAACTGCCTATGAGCAGTTCTTC. It translates to CASSSGAGGTAYEQFF.

This chain links TRBV6-6 with TRBJ1-5; D is unclear. V lost 6 bases and J 1 base, leaving 13 bases between the germline ends. Per the germline V gene, CDR1 is MNHNY and CDR2 is SVGAGI (reference sequence). CDR3 length: 15 amino acids. For the CDR3, the DNA is TGTGCCAGCAGCCGGGCGGACGGGAGCAATCAGCCCCAGCATTTT. Encoded protein: CASSRADGSNQPQHF.

This clone was counted once. The chain has TRBV5-1 and TRBJ2-3; 7 bases map to TRBD2. The CDR3 is made up of 14 amino acids. With V trimmed by 7 bases and J by 4 bases, 9 bases remained unmatched. The germline V gene encodes CDR1 SGHRS and CDR2 YFSETQ. The chain's CDR3 is CASRAGVPPDTQYF. In nucleotides, the CDR3 is TGCGCCAGCCGGGCGGGAGTTCCCCCAGATACGCAGTATTTT. Filled out from reference TRBV5-1 and TRBJ2-3, the complete variable domain reads KAGVTQTPRYLIKTRGQQVTLSCSPISGHRSVSWYQQTPGQGLQFLFEYFSETQRNKGNFPGRFSGRQFSNSRSEMNVSTLELGDSALYLCASRAGVPPDTQYFGPGTRLTVL.

The rearrangement uses TRBV6-6 and TRBJ1-1, with 9 bases matching TRBD1. Germline CDR1 is MNHNY and CDR2 is SVGAGI (reference sequence). The length of the CDR3 is 15 residues. The V and J ends lost 5 bases and 4 bases, in that order; junction bases with no gene match: 8. The CDR3 sequence is CASSEPGQGFTEAFF. The CDR3, as DNA: TGTGCCAGCAGTGAGCCGGGACAGGGTTTCACTGAAGCTTTCTTT.

The chain employs TRBV28 and TRBJ1-2; D gene unclear. The V gene lost 6 bases and the J gene lost 1 base, with 18 bases spanning the gap. The germline CDR1 and CDR2 sequences are MDHEN and SYDVKM. This CDR3 contains 16 residues. The CDR3 region is CASSPPVGRGNYGYTF. Here the CDR3 DNA reads TGTGCCAGCAGCCCGCCTGTTGGGCGGGGTAACTATGGCTACACCTTC.

In nucleotides, the CDR3 is TGCGCCAGCAGCCAAGAATTCGGGCAGGGTAAAGTTGGCAATCAGCCCCAGCATTTT. Protein: CASSQEFGQGKVGNQPQHF. The chain is built from TRBV4-1 and TRBJ1-5; D perhaps matches TRBD1 (5 bases). V shed 0 bases and J shed 2 bases, with 20 bases lying between them. CDR1 and CDR2 from the germline V gene are MGHRA and YSYEKL. There are 19 residues in the CDR3.

The chain carries TRBV4-3 and TRBJ2-3; 7 bases match TRBD2. Germline trimming cut 4 bases from V and 2 bases from J; bases unmatched to any gene: 6. CDR3 size: 15 residues. The germline CDR1 and CDR2 sequences are LGHNA and YSLEER. CDR3 DNA: TGCGCCAGCAGCCCATCAGCGGGAATCACAGATACGCAGTATTTT. Translation: CASSPSAGITDTQYF.

The rearrangement links TRBV6-1 to TRBJ2-7; D uncertain. The CDR3 totals 12 residues. Germline loops: CDR1 MNHNS, CDR2 SASEGT. The V gene lost 7 bases and the J gene lost 3 bases, with 10 bases spanning the gap. CDR3 sequence reads: CASTVGRYEQYF. The CDR3 nucleotides are TGTGCCAGCACCGTAGGCCGCTACGAGCAGTACTTC.

This chain uses TRBV5-1 with TRBJ2-5; 11 bases match TRBD2. V lost 5 bases to trimming and J lost 1 base; unmatched junction nucleotides: 4. Germline loops: CDR1 SGHRS, CDR2 YFSETQ. This CDR3 spans 15 amino acids. This CDR3 is CASRATSGVQETQYF. The DNA for the CDR3 is TGCGCCAGCAGAGCGACTAGCGGGGTCCAAGAGACCCAGTACTTC.